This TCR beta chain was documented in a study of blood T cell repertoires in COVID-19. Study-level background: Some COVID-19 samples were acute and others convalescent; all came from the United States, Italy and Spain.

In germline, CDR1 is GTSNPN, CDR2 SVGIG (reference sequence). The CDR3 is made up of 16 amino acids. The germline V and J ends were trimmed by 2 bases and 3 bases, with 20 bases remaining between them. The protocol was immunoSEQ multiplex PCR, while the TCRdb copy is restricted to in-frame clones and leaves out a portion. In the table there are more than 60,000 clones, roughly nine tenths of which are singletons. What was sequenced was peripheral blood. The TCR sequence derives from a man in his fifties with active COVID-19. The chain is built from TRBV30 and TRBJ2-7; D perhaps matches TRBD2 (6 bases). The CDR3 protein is CAWSTKIGGGHYEQYF. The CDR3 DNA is TGTGCCTGGAGTACGAAAATAGGAGGAGGGCACTACGAGCAGTACTTC.